This T cell receptor (beta chain) was recorded in a study of T cells of healthy individuals. TCRdb reprocessed the 5' RACE reads with MiXCR, giving one entry per CDR3 protein. The data contain about 96,000 distinct CDR3 sequences, approximately 18% of them singletons. This clonotype was recorded at least ten times. Deletions cut 0 bases from V and 6 bases from J, with 3 bases between. The germline V gene encodes CDR1 KGHSH and CDR2 LQKENI. This CDR3 comprises 12 residues. This chain uses TRBV18 with TRBJ2-1; no clear D gene. This receptor was identified in a human donor in good health. The CDR3 loop reads CASSPPSNEQFF. CDR3 nucleotide sequence: TGTGCCAGCTCACCACCGAGCAATGAGCAGTTCTTC.